This paragraph reports one TCR beta chain. No antigen is known for it. This specimen belongs to a study of T cells in localized non-small cell lung cancer. Study results and caveats: Tumor samples were not multi-region, leaving intratumor heterogeneity unexcluded. Of the top 100 tumor clones, median 57 were in adjacent lung, approximately 30 among its top 100. Uninvolved adjacent lung had more T cell clonality than any other tissue, topping tumor. Elevated circulating T cell density in blood was associated with longer overall survival.

The CDR3 consists of 17 residues. From germline, CDR1 is SEHNR and CDR2 FQNEAQ (reference sequence). Trimming left V 4 bases short and J 9 bases short, with 22 bases between. The assay was immunoSEQ multiplex PCR, and TCRdb's table has in-frame clones only and misses some. The repertoire holds around 50,000 clones, about 80% seen once, with 20% in the top ten. This sequence joins TRBV7-9 and TRBJ1-6; possibly TRBD1 for D (6 bases). This sequence originates from a female donor aged 60 or older with stage II squamous cell lung carcinoma. The input for sequencing was peripheral blood, taken before any cancer treatment. The CDR3 nucleotides read TGTGCCAGCAGCTCCCATGACATACAGGGAGTTCTTTCACCCCTCCACTTT. Residues: CASSSHDIQGVLSPLHF.